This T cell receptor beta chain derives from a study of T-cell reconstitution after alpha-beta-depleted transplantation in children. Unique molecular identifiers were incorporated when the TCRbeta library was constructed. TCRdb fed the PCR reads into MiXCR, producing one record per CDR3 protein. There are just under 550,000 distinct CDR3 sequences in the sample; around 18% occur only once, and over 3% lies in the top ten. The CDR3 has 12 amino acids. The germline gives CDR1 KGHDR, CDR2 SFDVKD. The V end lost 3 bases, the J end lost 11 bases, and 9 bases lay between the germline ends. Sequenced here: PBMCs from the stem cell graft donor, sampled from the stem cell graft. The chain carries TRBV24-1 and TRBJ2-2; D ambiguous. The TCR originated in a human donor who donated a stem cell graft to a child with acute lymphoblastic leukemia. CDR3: CATSDPNLELFF. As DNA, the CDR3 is TGTGCCACCAGTGATCCTAACCTCGAGCTGTTTTTT.